This TCR beta chain is from a study of regulatory T cells in long-lasting Graves disease. Combining iRepertoire HTBI primers with Arm-PCR of CDR3 regions, the authors built TCR beta libraries. TCRdb passed the multiplex PCR reads through MiXCR, listing each CDR3 protein once. The sample records approximately 400,000 distinct CDR3 sequences, approximately 16% being singletons. The CDR3 loop spans 16 amino acids. Germline assignment: CDR1 MNHEY and CDR2 SMNVEV (reference sequence). J lost 7 bases, V lost 3 bases, and 10 bases had no gene match. Noted time point: newly diagnosed GD, antithyroid drugs for less than 3 months. PBMCs provided the RNA from which the TCR library was made. This clonotype was detected a few times. These data were also reused for a study on T cells in Graves' hyperthyroidism and ophthalmopathy. According to that study: TCR CDR3 underwent first-round RT-PCR with the HTBI primer set.

The V call is TRBV27, the J call TRBJ2-1, with TRBD2 matching over 9 bases. The sample consisted of peripheral blood mononuclear cells (PBMCs), taken at new diagnosis, from a patient treated with antithyroid drugs. The clonotype originates from a woman aged 40-49 years with Graves disease. CDR3 sequence: CASSFQGGRAWNEQFF. CDR3 nucleotides: TGTGCCAGCAGTTTTCAGGGCGGGAGGGCCTGGAATGAGCAGTTCTTC.